This T cell receptor beta chain comes out of a study of T-cell memory formation after mild COVID-19. Study details: Largely donor-specific sequence clusters came from two donors.

Germline CDR1 is MNHEY and CDR2 is SVGAGI. The CDR3 spans 12 residues. V lost 7 bases and J lost 4, with 7 bases in between. TCRdb reprocessed the 5' RACE reads via MiXCR and lists one record per CDR3 protein. The sample lists a few hundred thousand distinct CDR3 sequences; 25% to 30% were seen once. Study observations and caveats: The study found balanced CD4/CD8 in clones contracting day 15 to 85 and a CD4+ lean in later expanders. Clonal second-wave expansions that peaked on day 37 had unconfirmed SARS-CoV-2 specificity. Contracting CD4+ clones sat mainly in CM and EM; CD8+ in EMRA.

This clonotype was recorded a few times. Its antigen is not identified. The sequence was obtained from an adult woman who had mild COVID-19 (a few samples of this study predate the infection). Cell type and time point are not known. This chain links TRBV6-5 with TRBJ2-2; a possible D gene is TRBD1 (5 bases). Sequences were obtained from PBMCs or a T cell subset sorted from them (not recorded which). The CDR3: CASTGFTGELFF. Written as DNA, the CDR3 is TGTGCCAGCACAGGGTTCACCGGGGAGCTGTTTTTT.